This T cell receptor (beta chain) was recorded in a study of technical replicates of blood from several donors. V was pared by 0 bases and J by 0 bases, with 8 bases of the junction left unmatched. CDR3 size: 18 residues. CDR1 and CDR2 from the germline V gene are SGHRS and YFSETQ. Data came from immunoSEQ multiplex PCR; TCRdb stores just in-frame clones and leaves some out. The sample has 66,000 or so clones; less than 98% are singletons. Sequenced: T cells isolated from PBMCs. This receptor was taken from a human donor in good health. V usage is TRBV5-1 and J usage is TRBJ2-3; 9 bases fit TRBD2. As DNA, the CDR3 is TGCGCCAGCAGCTTGGCCCTAGCGGGGCGATCTAGCACAGATACGCAGTATTTT. It yields the protein CASSLALAGRSSTDTQYF.